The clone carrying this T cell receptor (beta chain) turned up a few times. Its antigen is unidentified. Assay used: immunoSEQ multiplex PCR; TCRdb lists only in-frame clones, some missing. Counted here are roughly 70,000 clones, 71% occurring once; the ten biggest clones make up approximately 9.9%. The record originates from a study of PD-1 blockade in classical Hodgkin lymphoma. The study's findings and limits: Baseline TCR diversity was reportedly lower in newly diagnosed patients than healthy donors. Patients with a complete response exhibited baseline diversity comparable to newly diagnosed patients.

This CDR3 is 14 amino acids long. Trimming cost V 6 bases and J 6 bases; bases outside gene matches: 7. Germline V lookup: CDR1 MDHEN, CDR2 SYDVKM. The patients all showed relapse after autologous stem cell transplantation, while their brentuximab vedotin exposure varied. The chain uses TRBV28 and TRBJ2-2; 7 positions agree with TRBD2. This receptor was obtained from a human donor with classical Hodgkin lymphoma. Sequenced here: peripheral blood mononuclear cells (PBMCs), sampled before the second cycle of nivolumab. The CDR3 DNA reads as TGTGCCAGCAGCTGGACTAGTGTGGCCGGGGAGCTGTTTTTT. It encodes CASSWTSVAGELFF.